A single sample is the source of the 6 T cell receptor beta chains below, sequenced in a study of neurological immune-mediated disorders. One entry per CDR3 protein results from TCRdb running MiXCR on the 5' RACE reads. The data show around 35,000 distinct CDR3 sequences, with roughly 1.6% seen just once and approximately 9.2% held by the top ten. The sequenced sample consisted of PBMCs. These receptors were obtained from a woman in her twenties or thirties with multiple sclerosis.

This clonotype appeared many times. This rearrangement joins TRBV25-1 to TRBJ1-5, with D possibly TRBD1 on 5 matching bases. The CDR3 contains 17 residues. Trimming shortened V by 4 bases and J by 9 bases, and 25 bases separated the two germline ends. Germline assignment: CDR1 MGHDK and CDR2 SYGVNS. The CDR3 sequence: CASSGIIRDAPDRPQHF. In DNA form, the CDR3 reads TGTGCCAGCAGTGGCATAATCCGGGACGCGCCGGATCGGCCCCAGCATTTT.

In its sample, this clonotype is medium-sized. V and J are TRBV7-9 and TRBJ2-7; a possible D gene is TRBD1 (5 bases). Trimming pared 5 bases from V and 4 bases from J, leaving 12 bases between. The CDR3 length is 13 residues. Per the germline V gene, CDR1 is SEHNR and CDR2 is FQNEAQ (reference sequence). The CDR3 is CASSDSQGYEQYF. In nucleotides, the CDR3 is TGTGCCAGCAGCGATTCCCAGGGTTACGAGCAGTACTTC.

Ten or more counts support this clonotype. CDR3 coding DNA: TGTGCCAGCAGTTACTCGAGAGCAGGAAGAGACACTGAAGCTTTCTTT. It translates to CASSYSRAGRDTEAFF. This chain joins TRBV6-5 and TRBJ1-1, with D unresolved. Trimming cost V 0 bases and J 3 bases, with 14 bases left between them. The CDR3 has 16 residues. Germline-derived CDR1 and CDR2 are MNHEY and SVGAGI.

This chain links TRBV12-3 or TRBV12-4 with TRBJ1-6; the D is unclear. Trimming took 1 base from V and 9 from J, leaving 16 bases between them. This CDR3 comprises 16 residues. CDR3 sequence reads: CASSLGSGKGGSPLHF. The CDR3 bases are TGTGCCAGCAGTTTAGGATCTGGCAAGGGCGGTTCACCCCTCCACTTT.

This clonotype appeared many times. The rearrangement links TRBV20-1 to TRBJ1-2, with TRBD1 matching over 11 bases. The CDR3 is 14 residues long. V trimming: 3 bases; J trimming: 4 bases; junction bases outside the gene matches: 4. Germline CDR1 DFQATT, CDR2 SNEGSKA (reference sequence). Here the CDR3 reads CSAREGQGAYGYTF. DNA for the CDR3: TGCAGTGCTAGGGAAGGACAGGGGGCCTATGGCTACACCTTC.

This clonotype was recorded many times. The rearrangement links TRBV6-4 to TRBJ2-1, with 8 bases that match TRBD1. The CDR3 is 15 residues long. The trim removed 3 bases at V and 7 bases at J, leaving 8 bases unmatched. Germline V gene lookup returns CDR1 MRHNA and CDR2 SNTAGT. The CDR3 loop is CASSERRGRLNEQFF. The CDR3 DNA sequence: TGTGCCAGCAGTGAGCGCAGGGGGCGCTTAAATGAGCAGTTCTTC.